This T cell receptor (beta chain) was observed in a study of blood T cell repertoires in COVID-19. The CDR3 contains 12 residues. CDR1 and CDR2 (germline): MNHEY, SVGAGI. Trimming pared 5 bases from V and 5 bases from J, leaving 9 bases between. This table comes from immunoSEQ multiplex PCR, and its TCRdb copy is limited to in-frame clones, with some not included. The sample contains 55,000 to 70,000 clones, roughly 88% of which appear only once. In this sample, this clone turned up a few times. Sequencing used peripheral blood. This chain connects TRBV6-5 to TRBJ1-1; D is ambiguous. The clonotype was recovered from a woman in her sixties with COVID-19, enrolled during active disease. CDR3 region: CASSPDGTEAFF. The CDR3 DNA reads TGTGCCAGCAGTCCCGACGGGACTGAAGCTTTCTTT.